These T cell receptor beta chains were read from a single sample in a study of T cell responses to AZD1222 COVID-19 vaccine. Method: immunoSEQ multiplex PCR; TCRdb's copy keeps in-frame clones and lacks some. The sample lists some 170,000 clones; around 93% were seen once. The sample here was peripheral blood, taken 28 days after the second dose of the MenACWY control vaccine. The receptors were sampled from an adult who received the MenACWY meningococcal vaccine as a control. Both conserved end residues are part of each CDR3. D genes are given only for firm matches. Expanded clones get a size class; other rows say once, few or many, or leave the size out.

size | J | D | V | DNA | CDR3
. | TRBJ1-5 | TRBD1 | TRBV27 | TGTGCCAGCAGTTCCCCGGGACAGGGGATACAGCCCCAGCATTTT | CASSSPGQGIQPQHF
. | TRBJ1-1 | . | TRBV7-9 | TGTGCCAGCAGCGGAGGTCTGGGTTCGGCGAACACTGAAGCTTTCTTT | CASSGGLGSANTEAFF
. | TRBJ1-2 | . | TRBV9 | TGTGCCAGCAGCGCCGGCAATTGGGGGAGAACTAACTATGGCTACACCTTC | CASSAGNWGRTNYGYTF
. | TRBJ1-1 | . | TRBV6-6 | TGTGCCAGCAGTTACTCGGGGGGTAGAGCTTTCTTT | CASSYSGGRAFF
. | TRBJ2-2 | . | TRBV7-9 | TGTGCCAGCAACACCGCCGGGGGCAGCACCGGGGAGCTGTTTTTT | CASNTAGGSTGELFF
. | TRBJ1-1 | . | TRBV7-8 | TGTGCCAGCAGCTTACACAGCAAGACCACTGAAGCTTTCTTT | CASSLHSKTTEAFF
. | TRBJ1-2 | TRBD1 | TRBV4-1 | TGCGCCAGCAGCCAAGAAGGAAGGACAGGGGGCTATGGCTACACCTTC | CASSQEGRTGGYGYTF
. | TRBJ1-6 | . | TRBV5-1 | TGCGCCAGCAGCTTGGCGCCCAGCCGGAATTCACCCCTCCACTTT | CASSLAPSRNSPLHF
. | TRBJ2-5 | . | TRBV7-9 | TGTGCCAGCAGTGAAGGAGAGACCCAGTACTTC | CASSEGETQYF
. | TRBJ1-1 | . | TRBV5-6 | TGTGCCAGCAGCTTGGGGACGGGAGGAACTGAAGCTTTCTTT | CASSLGTGGTEAFF
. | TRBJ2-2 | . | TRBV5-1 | TGCGCCAGCAGCCAGGGACTCAGGAACACCGGGGAGCTGTTTTTT | CASSQGLRNTGELFF
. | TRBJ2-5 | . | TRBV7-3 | TGTGCCAGCAGCCAGGTTGGGGGGTACCAAGAGACCCAGTACTTC | CASSQVGGYQETQYF
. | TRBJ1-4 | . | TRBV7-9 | TGTGCCAGCACCCTGGGGGAATCCAGCCCAAATGAAAAACTGTTTTTT | CASTLGESSPNEKLFF
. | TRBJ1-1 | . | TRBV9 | TGTGCCAGCAGCGTAGCCCAGGGGCCGGGGAGCACTGAAGCTTTCTTT | CASSVAQGPGSTEAFF
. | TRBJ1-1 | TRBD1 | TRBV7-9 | TGTGCCAGCAGCCCCTCCCACAGGGGGCTTTTCGCTTTCTTT | CASSPSHRGLFAFF
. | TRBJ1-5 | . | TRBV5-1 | TGCGCCAGCAGCCTTTTTGGGTCAAGCAATCAGCCCCAGCATTTT | CASSLFGSSNQPQHF
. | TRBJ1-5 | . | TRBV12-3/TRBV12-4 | TGTGCCAGCAGTTTACAAGGGGGTCAGCCCCAGCATTTT | CASSLQGGQPQHF
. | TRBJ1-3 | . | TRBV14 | TGTGCCAGCAGCCAAGTGAGGACGATAAGTTTT | CASSQVRTISF
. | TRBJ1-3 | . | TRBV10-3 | TGTGCCATCAGTGACCCCCTGGCCTCTGGAAACACCATATATTTT | CAISDPLASGNTIYF
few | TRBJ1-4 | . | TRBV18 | TGTGCCAGCTCACCACGGAGAGCTAATGAAAAACTGTTTTTT | CASSPRRANEKLFF
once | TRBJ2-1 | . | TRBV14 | TGTGCCAGCAGCCAAGATTGGGGGGAAACCTACAATGAGCAGTTCTTC | CASSQDWGETYNEQFF
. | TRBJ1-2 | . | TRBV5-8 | TGTGCCAGCAGCTTGATGGCGGGGGCGGGAGGCTACACCTTC | CASSLMAGAGGYTF
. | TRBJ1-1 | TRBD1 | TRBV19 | TGTGCCAGTAGGGAGACAGGGGGCACTACTGAAGCTTTCTTT | CASRETGGTTEAFF
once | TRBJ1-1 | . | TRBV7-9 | TGTGCCAGCAGCTTAGTTGACACTGAAGCTTTCTTT | CASSLVDTEAFF
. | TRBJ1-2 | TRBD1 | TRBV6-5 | TGTGCCAGCAGCCCACAGGGGATGGGTGGCTACACCTTC | CASSPQGMGGYTF
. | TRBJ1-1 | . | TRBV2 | TGTGCCAGCGAAGCACGGGACTGGAACACTGAAGCTTTCTTT | CASEARDWNTEAFF
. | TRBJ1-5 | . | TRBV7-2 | TGTGCCAGCAGCTTGGCGGGACCGGATAGCAATCAGCCCCAGCATTTT | CASSLAGPDSNQPQHF
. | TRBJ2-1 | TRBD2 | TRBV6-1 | TGTGCCAGCAGTGGCCTGGGCGGCGGGGGGGCCAATGAGCAGTTCTTC | CASSGLGGGGANEQFF
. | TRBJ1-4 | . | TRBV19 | TGTGCCAGTAGTATAGGGAGCCGAGAAAAACTGTTTTTT | CASSIGSREKLFF
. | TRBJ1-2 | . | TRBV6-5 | TGTGCCAGCAGTTACGGGGGAACAGATGTGGGCTACACCTTC | CASSYGGTDVGYTF
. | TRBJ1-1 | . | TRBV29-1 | TGCAGCGTAGCGAACACTGAAGCTTTCTTT | CSVANTEAFF
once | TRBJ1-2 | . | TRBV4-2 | TGTGCCAGCAGCCAAGGGATGCGGCAGGACGTCTACGGCTATGGCTACACCTTC | CASSQGMRQDVYGYGYTF
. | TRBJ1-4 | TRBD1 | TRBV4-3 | TGCGCCAGCAGCCAAGGGACAGGGGGTTCCGAAAAACTGTTTTTT | CASSQGTGGSEKLFF
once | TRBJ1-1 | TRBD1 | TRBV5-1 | TGCGCCAGCAGCCTCCAAACGGGACAGGTGGTAGCTGAAGCTTTCTTT | CASSLQTGQVVAEAFF
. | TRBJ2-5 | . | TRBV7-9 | TGTGCCAGCAGCTTAGTGTTGGGCGAGACCCAGTACTTC | CASSLVLGETQYF
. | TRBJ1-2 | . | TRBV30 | TGTGCCTGGAGTGAAGGTACCGCGCAGGATCCCCTCTTC | CAWSEGTAQDPLF
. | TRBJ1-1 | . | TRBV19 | TGTGCCAGTAGTATGTCTTTATGGGGGTCCGCTGAAGCTTTCTTT | CASSMSLWGSAEAFF
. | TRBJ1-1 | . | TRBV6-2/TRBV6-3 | TGTGCCAGCAGTTACGGAAGGAACACTGAAGCTTTCTTT | CASSYGRNTEAFF
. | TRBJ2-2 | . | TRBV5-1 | TGCGCCAGCAGCTCCGGGCAGGGGACCGGGGAGCTGTTTTTT | CASSSGQGTGELFF
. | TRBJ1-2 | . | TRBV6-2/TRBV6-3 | TGTGCCAGCAGTTACGGGGCCCTCTATGGCTACACCTTC | CASSYGALYGYTF
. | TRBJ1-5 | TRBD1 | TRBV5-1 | TGCGCCAGCAGCTCCACAGGGGCCCAGCCCCAGCATTTT | CASSSTGAQPQHF
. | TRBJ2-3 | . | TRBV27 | TGTGCCAGCAGTTTTCCGACCCAGGGGCGGAGGACAGATACGCAGTATTTT | CASSFPTQGRRTDTQYF
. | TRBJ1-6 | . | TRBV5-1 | TGCGCCAGCAGCCTGGAGAATTCACCCCTCCACTTT | CASSLENSPLHF
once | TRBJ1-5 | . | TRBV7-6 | TGTGCCAGCAGCCAGGGGAGCAATCAGCCCCAGCATTTT | CASSQGSNQPQHF
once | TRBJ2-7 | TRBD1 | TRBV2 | TGTGCCAGCAGTGTCGATCAAACAGGGGGCCTCAACGAGCAGTACTTC | CASSVDQTGGLNEQYF
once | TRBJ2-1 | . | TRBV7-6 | TGTGCCAGCAGCACGACCCCCCGGGGCTACAATGAGCAGTTCTTC | CASSTTPRGYNEQFF
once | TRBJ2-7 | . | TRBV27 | TGTGCCAGCACCAAGGGAGGAGAGGACTACGAGCAGTACTTC | CASTKGGEDYEQYF
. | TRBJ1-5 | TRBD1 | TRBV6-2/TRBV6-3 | TGTGCCAGCAGTTTGAGTAGAACAGGGGTTCTCGATCAGCCCCAGCATTTT | CASSLSRTGVLDQPQHF
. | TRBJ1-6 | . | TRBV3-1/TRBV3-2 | TGTGCCAGCAAGAGGGGGGGAAATTCACCCCTCCACTTT | CASKRGGNSPLHF
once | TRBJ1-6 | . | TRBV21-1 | TGTGCCAGCATCCATCTCAATAGGGGGCGGAATTCACCCCTCCACTTT | CASIHLNRGRNSPLHF
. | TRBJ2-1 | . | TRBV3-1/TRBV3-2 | TGTGCCAGCAGCGGGGACCGATACAATGAGCAGTTCTTC | CASSGDRYNEQFF
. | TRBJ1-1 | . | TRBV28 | TGTGCCAGCAGTAGCGACAGCACTGAAGCTTTCTTT | CASSSDSTEAFF
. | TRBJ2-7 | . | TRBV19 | TGTGCCAGTAGTATTGCGACAGGACCCACCTACTCCTACGAGCAGTACTTC | CASSIATGPTYSYEQYF
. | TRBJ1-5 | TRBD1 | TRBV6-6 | TGTGCCAGCTGCACAGGGGTAGGCAATCAGCCCCAGCATTTT | CASCTGVGNQPQHF
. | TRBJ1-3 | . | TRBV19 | TGTGCCACTACAGGGTACTCTGGAAACACCATATATTTT | CATTGYSGNTIYF
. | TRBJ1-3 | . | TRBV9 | TGTGCCAGCAGCCCCCACCGGGTTGTAACTGGAAACACCATATATTTT | CASSPHRVVTGNTIYF
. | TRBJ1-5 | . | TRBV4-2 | TGTGCCAGCAGCCAAGTCCTCAGCGAGAAATATCAGCCCCAGCATTTT | CASSQVLSEKYQPQHF
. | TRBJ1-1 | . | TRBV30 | TGTGCCTGGAGTGGGGGGTTAGAAGCTTTCTTT | CAWSGGLEAFF
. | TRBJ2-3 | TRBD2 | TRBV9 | TGTGCCAGCAGCGTAGGCGGAGCGGGGGGGATAGATACGCAGTATTTT | CASSVGGAGGIDTQYF
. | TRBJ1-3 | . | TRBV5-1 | TGCGCCAGCAGCTTGGTGGTGGGCTCTGGAAACACCATATATTTT | CASSLVVGSGNTIYF